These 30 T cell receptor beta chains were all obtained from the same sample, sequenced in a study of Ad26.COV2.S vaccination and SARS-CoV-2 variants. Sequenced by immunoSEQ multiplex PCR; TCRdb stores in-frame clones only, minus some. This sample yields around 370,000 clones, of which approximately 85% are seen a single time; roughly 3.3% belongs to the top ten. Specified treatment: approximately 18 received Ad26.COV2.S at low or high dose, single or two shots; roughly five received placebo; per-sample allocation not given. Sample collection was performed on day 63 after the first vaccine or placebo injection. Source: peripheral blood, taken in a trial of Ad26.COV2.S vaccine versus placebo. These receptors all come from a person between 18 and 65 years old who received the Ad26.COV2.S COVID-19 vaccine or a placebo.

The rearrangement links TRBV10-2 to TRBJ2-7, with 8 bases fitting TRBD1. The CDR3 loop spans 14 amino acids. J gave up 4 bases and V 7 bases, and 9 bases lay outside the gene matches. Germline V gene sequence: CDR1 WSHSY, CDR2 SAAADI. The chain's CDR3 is CASTGQGGGYEQYF. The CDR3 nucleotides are TGCGCCAGCACCGGACAGGGCGGAGGTTACGAGCAGTACTTC.

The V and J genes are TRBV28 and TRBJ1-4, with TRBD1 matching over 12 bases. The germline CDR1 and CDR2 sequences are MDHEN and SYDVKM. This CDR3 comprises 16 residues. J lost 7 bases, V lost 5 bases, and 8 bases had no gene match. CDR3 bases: TGTGCCAGCAGTAGGGACAGGGGGCAACGGGGTGAAAAACTGTTTTTT. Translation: CASSRDRGQRGEKLFF.

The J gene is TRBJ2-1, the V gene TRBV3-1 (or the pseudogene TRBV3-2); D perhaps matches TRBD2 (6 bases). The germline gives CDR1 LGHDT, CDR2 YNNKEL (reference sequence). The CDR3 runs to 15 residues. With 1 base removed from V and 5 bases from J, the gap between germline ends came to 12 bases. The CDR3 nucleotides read TGTGCCAGCAGCCAAGTCCTAGCGCGTGACAATGAGCAGTTCTTC. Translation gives CASSQVLARDNEQFF.

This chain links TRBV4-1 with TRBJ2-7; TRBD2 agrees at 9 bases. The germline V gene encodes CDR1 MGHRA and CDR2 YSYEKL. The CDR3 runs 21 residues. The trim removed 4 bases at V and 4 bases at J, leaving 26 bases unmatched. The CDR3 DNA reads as TGCGCCAGCAGCCCCCCTTTAGGCGTTTCCCTCCCCTCGCGGGAGGGTTACGAGCAGTACTTC. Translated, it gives CASSPPLGVSLPSREGYEQYF.

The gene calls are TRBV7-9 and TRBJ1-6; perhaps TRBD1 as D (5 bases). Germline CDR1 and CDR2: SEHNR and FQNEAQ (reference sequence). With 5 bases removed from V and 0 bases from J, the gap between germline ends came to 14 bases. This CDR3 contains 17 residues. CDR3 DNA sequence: TGTGCCAGCAGCCCCTCCAGGGCCTTCTCCTATAATTCACCCCTCCACTTT. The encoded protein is CASSPSRAFSYNSPLHF.

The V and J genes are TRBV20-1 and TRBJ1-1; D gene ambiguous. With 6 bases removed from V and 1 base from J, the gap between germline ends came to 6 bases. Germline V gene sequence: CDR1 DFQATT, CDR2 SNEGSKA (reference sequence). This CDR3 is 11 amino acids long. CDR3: CSAGKNTEAFF. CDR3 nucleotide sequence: TGCAGTGCCGGCAAGAACACTGAAGCTTTCTTT.

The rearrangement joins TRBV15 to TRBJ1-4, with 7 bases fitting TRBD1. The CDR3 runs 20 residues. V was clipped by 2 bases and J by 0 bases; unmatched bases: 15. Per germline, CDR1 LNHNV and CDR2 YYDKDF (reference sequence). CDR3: CATSRTQGRGTSATNEKLFF. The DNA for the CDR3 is TGTGCCACCAGCAGAACACAGGGGAGGGGAACAAGTGCAACTAATGAAAAACTGTTTTTT.

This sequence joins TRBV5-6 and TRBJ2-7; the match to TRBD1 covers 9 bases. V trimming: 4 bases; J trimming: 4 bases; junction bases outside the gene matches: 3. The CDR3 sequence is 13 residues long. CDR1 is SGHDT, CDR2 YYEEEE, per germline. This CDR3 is CASSGTGSYEQYF. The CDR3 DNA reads TGTGCCAGCAGCGGGACAGGGAGTTACGAGCAGTACTTC.

CDR3 nucleotides: TGTGCCAGCAGCGGGACTTTGAACACCGGGGAGCTGTTTTTT. It codes for CASSGTLNTGELFF. The V and J genes are TRBV9 and TRBJ2-2; D might be TRBD2 (5 bases). The CDR3 extends over 14 amino acids. The V end lost 3 bases, the J end lost 1 base, and 7 bases lay between the germline ends. Per germline, CDR1 SGDLS and CDR2 YYNGEE.

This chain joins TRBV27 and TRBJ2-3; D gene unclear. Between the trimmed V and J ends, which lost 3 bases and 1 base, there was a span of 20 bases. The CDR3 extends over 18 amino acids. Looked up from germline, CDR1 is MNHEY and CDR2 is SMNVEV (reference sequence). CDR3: CASSFYQVGLEGTDTQYF. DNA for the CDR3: TGTGCCAGCAGTTTCTACCAAGTCGGGTTGGAAGGCACAGATACGCAGTATTTT.

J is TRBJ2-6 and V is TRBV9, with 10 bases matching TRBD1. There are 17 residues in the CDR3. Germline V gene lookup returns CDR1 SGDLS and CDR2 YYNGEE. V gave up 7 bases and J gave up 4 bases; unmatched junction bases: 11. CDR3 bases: TGTGCCAGCTCCCTCGGGACAGGGGCGAAAGGGGCCAACGTCCTGACTTTC. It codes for CASSLGTGAKGANVLTF.

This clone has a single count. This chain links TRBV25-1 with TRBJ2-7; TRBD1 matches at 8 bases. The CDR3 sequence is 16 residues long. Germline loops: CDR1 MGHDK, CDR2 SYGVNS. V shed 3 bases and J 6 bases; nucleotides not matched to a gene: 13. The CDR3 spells CASSDVFGQGRSEQYF. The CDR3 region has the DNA TGTGCCAGCAGTGATGTGTTTGGACAGGGTCGCTCCGAGCAGTACTTC.

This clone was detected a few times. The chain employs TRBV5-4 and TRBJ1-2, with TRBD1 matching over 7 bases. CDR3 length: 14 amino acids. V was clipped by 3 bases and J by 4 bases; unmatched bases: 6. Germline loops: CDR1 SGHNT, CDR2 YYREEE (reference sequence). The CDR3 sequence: CASSSGTAIYGYTF. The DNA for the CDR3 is TGTGCCAGCAGCTCCGGGACAGCAATCTATGGCTACACCTTC.

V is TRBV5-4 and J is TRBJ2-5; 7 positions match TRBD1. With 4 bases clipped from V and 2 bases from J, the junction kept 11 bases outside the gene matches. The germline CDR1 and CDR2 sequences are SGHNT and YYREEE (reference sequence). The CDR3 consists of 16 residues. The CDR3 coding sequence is TGTGCCAGCAGCGGAGGACAGGATTTGGGGCAAGAGACCCAGTACTTC. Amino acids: CASSGGQDLGQETQYF. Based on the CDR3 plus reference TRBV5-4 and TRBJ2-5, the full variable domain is ETGVTQSPTHLIKTRGQQVTLRCSSQSGHNTVSWYQQALGQGPQFIFQYYREEENGRGNFPPRFSGLQFPNYSSELNVNALELDDSALYLCASSGGQDLGQETQYFGPGTRLLVL.

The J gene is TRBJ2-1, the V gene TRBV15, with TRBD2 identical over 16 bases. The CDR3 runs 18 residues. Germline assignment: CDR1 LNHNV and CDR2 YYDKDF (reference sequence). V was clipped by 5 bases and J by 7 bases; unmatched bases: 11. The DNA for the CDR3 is TGTGCCACCAGCGGCGGGACTAGCGGGAGGGCATCGAAGAATGAGCAGTTCTTC. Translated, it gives CATSGGTSGRASKNEQFF.

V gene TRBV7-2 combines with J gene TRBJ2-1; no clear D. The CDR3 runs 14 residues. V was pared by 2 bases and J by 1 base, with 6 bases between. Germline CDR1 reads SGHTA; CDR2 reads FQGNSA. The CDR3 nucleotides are TGTGCCAGCAGCTTATCCGCATCCTACAATGAGCAGTTCTTC. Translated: CASSLSASYNEQFF.

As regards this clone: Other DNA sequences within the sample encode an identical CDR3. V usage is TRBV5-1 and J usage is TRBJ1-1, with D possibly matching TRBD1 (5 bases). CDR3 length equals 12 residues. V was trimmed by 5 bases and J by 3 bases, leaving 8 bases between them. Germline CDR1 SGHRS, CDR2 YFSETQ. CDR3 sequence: CASSWGDTEAFF. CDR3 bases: TGCGCCAGCAGTTGGGGGGACACTGAAGCTTTCTTT.

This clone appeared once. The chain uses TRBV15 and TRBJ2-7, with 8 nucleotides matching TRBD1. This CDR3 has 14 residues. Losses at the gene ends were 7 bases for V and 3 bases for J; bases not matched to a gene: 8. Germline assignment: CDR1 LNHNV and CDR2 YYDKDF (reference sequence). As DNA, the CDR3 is TGTGCCACCAATCCAGGGGGCGAAGGCTACGAGCAGTACTTC. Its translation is CATNPGGEGYEQYF.

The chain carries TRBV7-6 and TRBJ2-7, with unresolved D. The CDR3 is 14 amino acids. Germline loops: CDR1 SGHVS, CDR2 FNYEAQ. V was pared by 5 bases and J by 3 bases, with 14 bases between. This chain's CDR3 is CASSPETAIYEQYF. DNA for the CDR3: TGTGCCAGCAGCCCCGAAACGGCAATCTACGAGCAGTACTTC.

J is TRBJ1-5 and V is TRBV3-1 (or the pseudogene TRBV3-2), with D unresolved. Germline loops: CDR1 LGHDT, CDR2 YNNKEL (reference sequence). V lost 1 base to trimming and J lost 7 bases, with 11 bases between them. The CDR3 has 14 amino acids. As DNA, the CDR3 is TGTGCCAGCAGCCAAGGCCCTGGGTCCCAGCCCCAGCATTTT. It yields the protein CASSQGPGSQPQHF.

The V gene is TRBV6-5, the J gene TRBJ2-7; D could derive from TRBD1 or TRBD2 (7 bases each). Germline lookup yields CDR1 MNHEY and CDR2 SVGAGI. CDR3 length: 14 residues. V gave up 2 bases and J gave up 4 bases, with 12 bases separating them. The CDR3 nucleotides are TGTGCCAGCAGTTACGGGGAGGGGGCTTACGAGCAGTACTTC. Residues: CASSYGEGAYEQYF.

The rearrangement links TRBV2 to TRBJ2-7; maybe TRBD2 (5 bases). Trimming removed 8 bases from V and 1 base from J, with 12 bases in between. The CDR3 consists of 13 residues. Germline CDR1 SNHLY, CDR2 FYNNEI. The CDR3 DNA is TGTGCCAGCCTCCGGGGAATTTCCTACGAGCAGTACTTC. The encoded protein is CASLRGISYEQYF.

The CDR3 nucleotides are TGTGCCAGCAGCCAAGCGGTAACTAGTGGCTACACCTTC. Its translation is CASSQAVTSGYTF. The chain employs TRBV3-1 (or the pseudogene TRBV3-2) and TRBJ1-2, with D uncertain. Germline CDR1 LGHDT, CDR2 YNNKEL (reference sequence). The CDR3 covers 13 residues. V lost 1 base and J lost 7, with 10 bases in between.

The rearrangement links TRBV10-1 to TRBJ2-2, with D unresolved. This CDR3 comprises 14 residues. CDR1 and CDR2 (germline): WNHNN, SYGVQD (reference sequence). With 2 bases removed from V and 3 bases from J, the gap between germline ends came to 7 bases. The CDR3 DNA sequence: TGCGCCAGCAGTGAGCTTGAGGACACCGGGGAGCTGTTTTTT. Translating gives CASSELEDTGELFF.

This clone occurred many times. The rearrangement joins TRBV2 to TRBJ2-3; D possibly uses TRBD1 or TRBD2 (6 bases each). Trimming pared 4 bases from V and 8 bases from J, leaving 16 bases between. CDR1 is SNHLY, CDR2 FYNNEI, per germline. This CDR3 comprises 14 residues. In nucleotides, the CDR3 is TGTGCCAGCAGTGTACGGGGGCCTCCAGGTACGCAGTATTTT. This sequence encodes CASSVRGPPGTQYF.

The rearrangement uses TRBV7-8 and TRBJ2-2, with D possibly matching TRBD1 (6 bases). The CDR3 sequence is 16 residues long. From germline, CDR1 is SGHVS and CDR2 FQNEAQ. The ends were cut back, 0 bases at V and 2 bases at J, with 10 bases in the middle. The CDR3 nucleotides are TGTGCCAGCAGCTTAGCGAGGACAGCCAACACCGGGGAGCTGTTTTTT. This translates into CASSLARTANTGELFF.

The CDR3 is CATSDSIAFRRAGTDTQYF. The CDR3 DNA sequence: TGTGCCACCAGTGATAGTATAGCGTTTCGGCGGGCCGGGACAGATACGCAGTATTTT. V usage is TRBV24-1 and J usage is TRBJ2-3; D might be TRBD2 (5 bases). The V gene lost 3 bases and the J gene lost 3 bases, with 24 bases spanning the gap. Germline assignment: CDR1 KGHDR and CDR2 SFDVKD. This CDR3 spans 19 amino acids.

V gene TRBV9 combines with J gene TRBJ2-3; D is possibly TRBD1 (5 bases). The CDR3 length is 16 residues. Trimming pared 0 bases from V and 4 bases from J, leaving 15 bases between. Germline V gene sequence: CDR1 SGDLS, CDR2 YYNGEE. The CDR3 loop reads CASSVEGQGIADTQYF. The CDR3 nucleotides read TGTGCCAGCAGCGTAGAAGGGCAGGGAATCGCAGATACGCAGTATTTT.

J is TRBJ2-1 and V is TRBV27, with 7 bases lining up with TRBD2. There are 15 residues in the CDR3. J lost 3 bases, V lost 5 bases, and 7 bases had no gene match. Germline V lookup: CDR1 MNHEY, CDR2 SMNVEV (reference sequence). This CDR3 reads CASSRPGLGYNEQFF. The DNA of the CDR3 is TGTGCCAGCAGTCGACCAGGACTAGGCTACAATGAGCAGTTCTTC.

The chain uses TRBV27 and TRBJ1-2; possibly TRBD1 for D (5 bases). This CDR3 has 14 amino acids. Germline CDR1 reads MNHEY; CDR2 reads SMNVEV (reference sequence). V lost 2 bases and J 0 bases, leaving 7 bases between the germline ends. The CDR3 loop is CASSLRGSNYGYTF. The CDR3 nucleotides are TGTGCCAGCAGTTTAAGGGGCTCTAACTATGGCTACACCTTC.